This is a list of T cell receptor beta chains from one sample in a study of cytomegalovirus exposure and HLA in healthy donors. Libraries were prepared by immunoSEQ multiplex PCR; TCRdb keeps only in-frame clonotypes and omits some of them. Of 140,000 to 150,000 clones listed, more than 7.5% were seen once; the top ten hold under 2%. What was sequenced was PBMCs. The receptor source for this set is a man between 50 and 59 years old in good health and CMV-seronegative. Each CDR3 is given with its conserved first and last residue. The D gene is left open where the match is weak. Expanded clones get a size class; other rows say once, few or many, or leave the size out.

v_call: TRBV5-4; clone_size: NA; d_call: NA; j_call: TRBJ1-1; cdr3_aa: CASTWDTMNTEAFF; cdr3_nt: TGTGCCAGCACCTGGGACACCATGAACACTGAGGCTTTCTTT
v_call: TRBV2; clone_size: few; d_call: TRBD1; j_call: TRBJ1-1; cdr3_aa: CASSGQENTEAFF; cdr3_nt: TGTGCCAGCAGCGGACAGGAGAACACTGAAGCTTTCTTT
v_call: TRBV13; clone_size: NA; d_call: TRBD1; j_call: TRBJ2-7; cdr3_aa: CASRERTGGWRGQYF; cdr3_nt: TGTGCCAGCAGGGAACGGACAGGGGGATGGAGAGGGCAGTACTTC
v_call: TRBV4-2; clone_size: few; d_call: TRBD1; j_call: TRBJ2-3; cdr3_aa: CASSQDRTGSGTDTQYF; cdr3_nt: TGTGCCAGCAGCCAAGACCGGACAGGTAGCGGCACAGATACGCAGTATTTT
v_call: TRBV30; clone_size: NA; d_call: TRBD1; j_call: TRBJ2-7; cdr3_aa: CAWSGPGQGSYEQYF; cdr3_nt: TGTGCCTGGAGTGGGCCGGGACAGGGCTCCTACGAGCAGTACTTC
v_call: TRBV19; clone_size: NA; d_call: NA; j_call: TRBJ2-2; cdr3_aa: CASSAQGIGELFF; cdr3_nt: TGTGCCAGTAGTGCACAGGGTATCGGGGAGCTGTTTTTT
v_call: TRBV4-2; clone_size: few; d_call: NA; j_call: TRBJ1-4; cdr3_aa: CASSQVTQGGSNEKLFF; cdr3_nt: TGTGCCAGCAGCCAAGTCACCCAGGGAGGGTCTAATGAAAAACTGTTTTTT
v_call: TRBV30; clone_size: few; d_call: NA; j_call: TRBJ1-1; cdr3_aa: CAWYRQALREAFF; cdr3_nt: TGTGCCTGGTACCGACAGGCCCTGAGGGAAGCTTTCTTT
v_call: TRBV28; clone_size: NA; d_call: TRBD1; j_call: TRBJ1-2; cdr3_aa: CASRQGYGYTF; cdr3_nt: TGTGCCAGCCGACAGGGCTATGGCTACACCTTC
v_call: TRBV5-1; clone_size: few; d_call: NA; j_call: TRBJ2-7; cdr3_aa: CASSLGGQPIHEQYF; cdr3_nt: TGCGCCAGCAGCTTGGGAGGACAGCCGATCCACGAGCAGTACTTC
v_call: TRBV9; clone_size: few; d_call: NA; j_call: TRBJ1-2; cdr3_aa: CASTHPRGQLSNYGYTF; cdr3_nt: TGTGCCAGCACCCACCCCAGGGGCCAACTATCTAACTATGGCTACACCTTC
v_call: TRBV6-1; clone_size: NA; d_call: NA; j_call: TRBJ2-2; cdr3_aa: CASSALPVPNTGELFF; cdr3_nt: TGTGCCAGCAGTGCCCTTCCTGTCCCGAACACCGGGGAGCTGTTTTTT
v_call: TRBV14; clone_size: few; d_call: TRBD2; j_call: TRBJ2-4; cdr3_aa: CASSPKVGGNGNIQYF; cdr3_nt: TGTGCCAGCAGCCCAAAAGTCGGGGGGAACGGAAACATTCAGTACTTC
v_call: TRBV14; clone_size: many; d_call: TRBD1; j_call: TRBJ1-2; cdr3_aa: CASSPTGTAALGGYTF; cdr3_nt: TGTGCCAGCAGCCCCACCGGGACAGCGGCGTTGGGGGGCTACACCTTC
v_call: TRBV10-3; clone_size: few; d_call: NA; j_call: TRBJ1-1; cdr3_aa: CAISGEGPLAFF; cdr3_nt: TGTGCCATCAGTGGGGAGGGACCCCTGGCTTTCTTT
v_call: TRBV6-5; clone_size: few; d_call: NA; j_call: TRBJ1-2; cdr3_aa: CASGSTGINYGYTF; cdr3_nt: TGTGCCAGCGGTTCGACAGGCATCAACTATGGCTACACCTTC
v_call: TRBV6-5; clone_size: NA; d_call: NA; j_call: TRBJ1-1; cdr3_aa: CASTRTQGNTEAFF; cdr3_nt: TGTGCCAGCACTCGGACCCAGGGGAACACTGAAGCTTTCTTT
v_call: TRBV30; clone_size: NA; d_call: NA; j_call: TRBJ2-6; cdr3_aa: CAWLDTGFFLLGANVLTF; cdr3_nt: TGTGCCTGGCTGGACACAGGATTTTTTTTGTTAGGGGCCAACGTCCTGACTTTC
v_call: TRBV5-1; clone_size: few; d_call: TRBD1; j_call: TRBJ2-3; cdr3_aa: CASSLQGNPSTDTQYF; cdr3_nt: TGCGCCAGCAGCTTACAGGGGAACCCTAGCACAGATACGCAGTATTTT
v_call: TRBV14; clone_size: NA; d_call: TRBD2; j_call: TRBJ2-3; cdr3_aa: CASRGADTQYF; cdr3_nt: TGTGCCAGCCGGGGGGCAGATACGCAGTATTTT
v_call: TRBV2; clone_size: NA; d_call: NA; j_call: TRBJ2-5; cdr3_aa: CASSAQGRGETQYF; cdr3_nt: TGTGCCAGCAGTGCTCAGGGGAGGGGAGAGACCCAGTACTTC
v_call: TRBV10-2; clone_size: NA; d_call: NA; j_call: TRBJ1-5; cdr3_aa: CASKISGSNQPQHF; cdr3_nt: TGCGCCAGCAAGATATCAGGGAGCAATCAGCCCCAGCATTTT
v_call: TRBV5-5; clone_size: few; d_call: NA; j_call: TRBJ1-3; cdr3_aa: CASSLEPTVGNTIYF; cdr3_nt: TGTGCCAGCAGCTTGGAACCGACAGTGGGAAACACCATATATTTT
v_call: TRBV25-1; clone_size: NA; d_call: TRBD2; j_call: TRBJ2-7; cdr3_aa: CASSATSLNYEQYF; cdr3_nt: TGTGCCAGCAGTGCGACTAGCTTAAACTACGAGCAGTACTTC
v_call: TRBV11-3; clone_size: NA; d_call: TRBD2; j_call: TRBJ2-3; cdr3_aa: CASSEGLAGVPDTQYF; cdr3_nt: TGTGCCAGCAGCGAGGGACTAGCGGGAGTCCCAGATACGCAGTATTTT
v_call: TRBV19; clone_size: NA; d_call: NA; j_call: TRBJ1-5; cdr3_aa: CASSTPRGSNQPQHF; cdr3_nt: TGTGCCAGTAGTACCCCAAGGGGGAGCAATCAGCCCCAGCATTTT
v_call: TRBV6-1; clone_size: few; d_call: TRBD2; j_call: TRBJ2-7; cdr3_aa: CASSSGLAGIYEQYF; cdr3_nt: TGTGCCAGCAGCTCGGGACTAGCGGGGATATACGAGCAGTACTTC
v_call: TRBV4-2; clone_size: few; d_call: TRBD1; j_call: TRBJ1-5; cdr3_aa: CASSQGTANSNQPQHF; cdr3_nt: TGTGCCAGCAGCCAGGGGACAGCTAATAGCAATCAGCCCCAGCATTTT
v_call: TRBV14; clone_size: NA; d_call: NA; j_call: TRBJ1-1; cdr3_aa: CASSQDILPTHSF; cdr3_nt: TGTGCCAGCAGCCAAGACATATTGCCCACGCACTCTTTT
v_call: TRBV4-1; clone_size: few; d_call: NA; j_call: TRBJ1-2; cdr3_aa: CASSQDQGNYGYTF; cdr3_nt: TGCGCCAGCAGCCAAGACCAGGGAAACTATGGCTACACCTTC